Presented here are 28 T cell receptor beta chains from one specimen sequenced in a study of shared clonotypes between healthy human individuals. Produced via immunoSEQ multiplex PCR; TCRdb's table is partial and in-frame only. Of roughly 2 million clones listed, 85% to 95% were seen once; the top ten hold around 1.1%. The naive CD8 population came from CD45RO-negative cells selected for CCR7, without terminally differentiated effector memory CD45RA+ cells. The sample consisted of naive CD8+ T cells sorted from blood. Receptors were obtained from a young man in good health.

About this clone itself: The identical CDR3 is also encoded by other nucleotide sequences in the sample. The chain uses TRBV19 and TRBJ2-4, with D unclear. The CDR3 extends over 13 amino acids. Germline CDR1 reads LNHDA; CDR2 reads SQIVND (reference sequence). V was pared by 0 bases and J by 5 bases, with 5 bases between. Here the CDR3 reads CASSIDLENIQYF. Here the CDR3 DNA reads TGTGCCAGTAGTATAGATCTTGAAAACATTCAGTACTTC.

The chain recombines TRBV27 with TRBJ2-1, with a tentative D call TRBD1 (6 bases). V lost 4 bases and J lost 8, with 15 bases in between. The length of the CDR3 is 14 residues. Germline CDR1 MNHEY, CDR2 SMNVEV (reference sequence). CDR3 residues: CASSSRTASDEQFF. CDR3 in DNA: TGTGCCAGCAGTTCTAGGACAGCCTCGGATGAGCAGTTCTTC.

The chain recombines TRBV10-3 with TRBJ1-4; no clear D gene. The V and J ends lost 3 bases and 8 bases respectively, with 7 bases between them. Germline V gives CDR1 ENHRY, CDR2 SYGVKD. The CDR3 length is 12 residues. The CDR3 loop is CAISDDGEKLFF. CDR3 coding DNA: TGTGCCATCAGTGACGACGGGGAAAAACTGTTTTTT.

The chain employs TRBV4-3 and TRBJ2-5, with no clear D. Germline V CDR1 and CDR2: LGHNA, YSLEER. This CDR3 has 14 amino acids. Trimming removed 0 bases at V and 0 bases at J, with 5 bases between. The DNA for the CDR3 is TGCGCCAGCAGCCAAGAGGAGTACCAAGAGACCCAGTACTTC. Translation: CASSQEEYQETQYF.

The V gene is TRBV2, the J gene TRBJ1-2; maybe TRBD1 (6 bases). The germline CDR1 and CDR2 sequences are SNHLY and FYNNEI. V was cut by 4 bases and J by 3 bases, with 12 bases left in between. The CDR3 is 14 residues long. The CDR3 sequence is CASSARQEYYGYTF. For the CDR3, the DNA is TGTGCCAGCAGTGCCCGACAGGAGTACTATGGCTACACCTTC. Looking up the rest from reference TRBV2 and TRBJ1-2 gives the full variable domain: EPEVTQTPSHQVTQMGQEVILRCVPISNHLYFYWYRQILGQKVEFLVSFYNNEISEKSEIFDDQFSVERPDGSNFTLKIRSTKLEDSAMYFCASSARQEYYGYTFGSGTRLTVV.

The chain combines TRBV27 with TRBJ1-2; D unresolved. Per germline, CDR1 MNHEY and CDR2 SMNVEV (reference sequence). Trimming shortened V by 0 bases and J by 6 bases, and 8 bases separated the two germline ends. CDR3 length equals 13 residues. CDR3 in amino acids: CASSLSSANGYTF. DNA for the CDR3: TGTGCCAGCAGTTTATCATCGGCAAATGGCTACACCTTC.

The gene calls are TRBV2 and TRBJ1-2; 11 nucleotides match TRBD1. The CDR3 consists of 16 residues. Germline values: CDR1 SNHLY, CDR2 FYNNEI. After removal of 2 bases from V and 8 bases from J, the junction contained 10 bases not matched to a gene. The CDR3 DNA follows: TGTGCCAGCAGTGAATGGACAGGGGGCGGGTTAAGCGGCTACACCTTC. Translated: CASSEWTGGGLSGYTF.

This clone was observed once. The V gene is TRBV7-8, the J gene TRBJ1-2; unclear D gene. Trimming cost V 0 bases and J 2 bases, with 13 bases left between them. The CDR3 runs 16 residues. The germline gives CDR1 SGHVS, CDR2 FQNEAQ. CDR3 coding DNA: TGTGCCAGCAGCTTAGCTCGGGCAGGCGGCAACTATGGCTACACCTTC. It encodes CASSLARAGGNYGYTF.

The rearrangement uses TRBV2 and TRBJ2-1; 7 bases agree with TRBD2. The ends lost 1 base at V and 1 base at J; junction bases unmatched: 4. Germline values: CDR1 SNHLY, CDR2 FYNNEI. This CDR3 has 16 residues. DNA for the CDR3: TGTGCCAGCAGTGAAGTTGGCGGGGGTTCCTACAATGAGCAGTTCTTC. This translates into CASSEVGGGSYNEQFF.

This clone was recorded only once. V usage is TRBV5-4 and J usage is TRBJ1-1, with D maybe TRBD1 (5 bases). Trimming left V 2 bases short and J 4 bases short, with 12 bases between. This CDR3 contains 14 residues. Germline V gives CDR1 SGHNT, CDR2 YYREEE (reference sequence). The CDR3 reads CASSFKAGGTEAFF. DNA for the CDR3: TGTGCCAGCAGCTTTAAGGCCGGGGGCACTGAAGCTTTCTTT.

The CDR3 bases are TGTGCCAGCAGTGTGCGGCGCTTGAGGGTCAAAAACATTCAGTACTTC. This translates into CASSVRRLRVKNIQYF. The J gene is TRBJ2-4, the V gene TRBV25-1, with D possibly matching TRBD2 (5 bases). There are 16 residues in the CDR3. Trimming pared 4 bases from V and 3 bases from J, leaving 16 bases between. Germline CDR1 is MGHDK and CDR2 is SYGVNS.

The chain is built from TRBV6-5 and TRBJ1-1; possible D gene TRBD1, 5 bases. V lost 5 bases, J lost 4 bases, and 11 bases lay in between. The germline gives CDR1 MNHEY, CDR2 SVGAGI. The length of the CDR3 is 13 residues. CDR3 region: CASSRDRITEAFF. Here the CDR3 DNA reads TGTGCCAGCAGTCGCGACAGAATCACTGAAGCTTTCTTT.

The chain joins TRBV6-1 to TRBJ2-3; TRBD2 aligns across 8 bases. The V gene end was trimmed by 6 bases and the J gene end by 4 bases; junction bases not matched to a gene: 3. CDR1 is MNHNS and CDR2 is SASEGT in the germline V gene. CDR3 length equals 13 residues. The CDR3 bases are TGTGCCAGCAGGGGACTAGAGGCAGATACGCAGTATTTT. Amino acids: CASRGLEADTQYF.

In nucleotides, the CDR3 is TGTGCCATCAGTGAATCCGGCGTTGCAGCTTTCTTT. This codes for CAISESGVAAFF. J is TRBJ1-1 and V is TRBV10-3; no clear D gene. V gave up 3 bases and J gave up 10 bases, with 12 bases separating them. Germline loops: CDR1 ENHRY, CDR2 SYGVKD. The CDR3 has 12 residues.

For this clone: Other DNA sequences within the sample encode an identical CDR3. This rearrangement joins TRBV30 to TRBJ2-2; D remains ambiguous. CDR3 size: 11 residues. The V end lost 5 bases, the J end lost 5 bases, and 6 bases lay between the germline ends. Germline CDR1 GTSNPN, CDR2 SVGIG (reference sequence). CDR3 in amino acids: CAWARTGELFF. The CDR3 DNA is TGTGCCTGGGCCAGGACCGGGGAGCTGTTTTTT.

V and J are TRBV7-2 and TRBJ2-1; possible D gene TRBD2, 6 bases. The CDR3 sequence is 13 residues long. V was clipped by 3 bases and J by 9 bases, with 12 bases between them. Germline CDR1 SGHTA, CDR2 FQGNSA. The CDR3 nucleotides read TGTGCCAGCAGCTTTTCGGGAGCCCCTGAGCAGTTCTTC. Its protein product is CASSFSGAPEQFF.

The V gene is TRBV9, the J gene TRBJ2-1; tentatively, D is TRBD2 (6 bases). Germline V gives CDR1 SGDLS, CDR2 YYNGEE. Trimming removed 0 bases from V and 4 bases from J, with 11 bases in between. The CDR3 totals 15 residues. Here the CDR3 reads CASSVVSGLYNEQFF. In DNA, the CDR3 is TGTGCCAGCAGCGTAGTTAGCGGCCTATACAATGAGCAGTTCTTC.

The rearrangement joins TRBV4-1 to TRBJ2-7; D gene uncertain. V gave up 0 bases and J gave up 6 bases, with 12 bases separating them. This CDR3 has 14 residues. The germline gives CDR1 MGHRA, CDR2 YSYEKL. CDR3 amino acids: CASSQDSWRGEQYF. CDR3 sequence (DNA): TGCGCCAGCAGCCAAGATTCTTGGCGTGGCGAGCAGTACTTC.

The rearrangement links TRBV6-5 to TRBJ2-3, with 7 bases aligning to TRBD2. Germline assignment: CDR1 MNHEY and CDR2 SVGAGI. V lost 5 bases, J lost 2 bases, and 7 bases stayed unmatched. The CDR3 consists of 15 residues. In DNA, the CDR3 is TGTGCCAGCAGTCGTTCGACTAGCCCCACAGATACGCAGTATTTT. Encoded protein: CASSRSTSPTDTQYF.

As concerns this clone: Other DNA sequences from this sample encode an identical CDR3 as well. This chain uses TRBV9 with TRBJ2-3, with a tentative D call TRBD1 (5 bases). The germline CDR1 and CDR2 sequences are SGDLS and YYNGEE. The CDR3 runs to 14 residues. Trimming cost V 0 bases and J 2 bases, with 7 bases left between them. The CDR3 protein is CASSVGGSTDTQYF. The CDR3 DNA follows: TGTGCCAGCAGCGTAGGGGGCTCCACAGATACGCAGTATTTT.

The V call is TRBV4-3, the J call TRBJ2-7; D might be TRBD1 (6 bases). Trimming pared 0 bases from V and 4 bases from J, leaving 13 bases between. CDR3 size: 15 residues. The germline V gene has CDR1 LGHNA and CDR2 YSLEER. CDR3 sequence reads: CASSQEQGGQYEQYF. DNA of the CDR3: TGCGCCAGCAGCCAAGAACAGGGTGGCCAATACGAGCAGTACTTC.

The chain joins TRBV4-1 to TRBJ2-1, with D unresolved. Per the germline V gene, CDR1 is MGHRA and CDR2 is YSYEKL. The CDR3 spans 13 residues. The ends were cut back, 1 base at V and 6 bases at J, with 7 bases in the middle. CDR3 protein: CASSQVSRNEQFF. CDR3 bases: TGCGCCAGCAGCCAAGTAAGCCGCAATGAGCAGTTCTTC.

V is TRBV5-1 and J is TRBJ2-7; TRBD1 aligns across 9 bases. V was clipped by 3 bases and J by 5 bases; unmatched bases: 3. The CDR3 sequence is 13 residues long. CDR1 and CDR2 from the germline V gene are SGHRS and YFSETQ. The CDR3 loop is CASSWTGADEQYF. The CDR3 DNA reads TGCGCCAGCAGCTGGACAGGGGCCGACGAGCAGTACTTC.

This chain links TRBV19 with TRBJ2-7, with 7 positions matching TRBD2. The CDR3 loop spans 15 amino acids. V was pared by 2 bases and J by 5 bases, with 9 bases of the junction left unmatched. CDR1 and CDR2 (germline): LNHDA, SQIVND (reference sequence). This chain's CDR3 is CASSITPGRVHEQYF. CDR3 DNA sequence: TGTGCCAGTAGTATAACCCCAGGGAGGGTCCACGAGCAGTACTTC.

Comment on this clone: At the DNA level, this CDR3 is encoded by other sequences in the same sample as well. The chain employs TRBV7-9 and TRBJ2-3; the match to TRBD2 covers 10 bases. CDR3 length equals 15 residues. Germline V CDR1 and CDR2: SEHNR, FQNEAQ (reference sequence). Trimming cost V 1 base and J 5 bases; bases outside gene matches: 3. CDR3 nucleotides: TGTGCCAGCAGCTTAGGGACTAGCGGTGGAGATACGCAGTATTTT. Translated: CASSLGTSGGDTQYF. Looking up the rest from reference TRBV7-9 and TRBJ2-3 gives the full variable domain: DTGVSQNPRHKITKRGQNVTFRCDPISEHNRLYWYRQTLGQGPEFLTYFQNEAQLEKSRLLSDRFSAERPKGSFSTLEIQRTEQGDSAMYLCASSLGTSGGDTQYFGPGTRLTVL.

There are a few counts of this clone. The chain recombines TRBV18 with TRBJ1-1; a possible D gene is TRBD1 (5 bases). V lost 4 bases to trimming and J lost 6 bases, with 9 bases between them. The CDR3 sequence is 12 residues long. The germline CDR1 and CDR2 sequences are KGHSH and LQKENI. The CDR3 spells CASSQQGSEAFF. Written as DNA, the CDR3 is TGTGCCAGCTCACAGCAGGGATCTGAAGCTTTCTTT.

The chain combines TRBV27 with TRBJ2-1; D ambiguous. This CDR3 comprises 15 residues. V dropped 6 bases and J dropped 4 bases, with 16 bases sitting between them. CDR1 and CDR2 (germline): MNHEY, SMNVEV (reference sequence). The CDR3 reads CASSLSSDFYNEQFF. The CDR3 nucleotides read TGTGCCAGCAGCCTTAGCAGTGACTTTTACAATGAGCAGTTCTTC.

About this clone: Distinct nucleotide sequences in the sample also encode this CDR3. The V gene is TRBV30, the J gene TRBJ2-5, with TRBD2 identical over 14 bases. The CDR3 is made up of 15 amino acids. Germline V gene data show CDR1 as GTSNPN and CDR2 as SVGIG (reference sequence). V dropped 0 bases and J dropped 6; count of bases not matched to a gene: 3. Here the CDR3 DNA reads TGTGCCTGGAGTGTGGGACTAGCGGGGGTTCAGACCCAGTACTTC. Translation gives CAWSVGLAGVQTQYF. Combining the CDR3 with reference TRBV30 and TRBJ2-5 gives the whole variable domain SQTIHQWPATLVQPVGSPLSLECTVEGTSNPNLYWYRQAAGRGLQLLFYSVGIGQISSEVPQNLSASRPQDRQFILSSKKLLLSDSGFYLCAWSVGLAGVQTQYFGPGTRLLVL.